The entry below describes one TCR beta chain. Which antigen it targets is not known. No quality values exist for individual bases; no much larger clone is one base distant. CDR3 length: 18 amino acids, cysteine to phenylalanine. Only the CDR3 portion is preserved as DNA: 54 bases, with reading frame beginning at the first base. The junction carries 21 bases between V and J, which are trimmed by 6 bases and 3 bases respectively. Based on the germline V gene, the CDR1 and CDR2 sequences are SGHTA and FQGTGA. TCRbeta CDR3 regions were amplified from genomic DNA by means of the immunoSEQ Assay, a bias-controlled multiplex PCR. The study's own analysis went as follows. The number of nucleated cells in each sample was estimated by amplification of reference gene primers within the assay. To quantify the absolute abundance of each unique TCRbeta CDR3 rearrangement, sequence reads were collapsed and filtered. For each sample, productive Simpson clonality was calculated as the square root of Simpson's diversity index over productive rearrangements. TCRdb provides this immuneACCESS table in a form limited to in-frame rearrangements. Some clones are lacking; in checked studies, under half of them reflect an unresolved V gene, and why the rest are absent is not known. V, J and clone size derive from that table, while D and trimming were established from the DNA sequence. The sample has fewer than 250,000 clones on record, about 88% of them singletons. 1.5% to 2% of the sample is in the top ten clones.

This entry comes from a study of blood T cell repertoires in COVID-19 (dated by TCRdb to about 2020). A note on the overall study: The collaborator samples originated in the United States, Italy and Spain and spanned the acute and convalescent phases of COVID-19. The dataset comprised deeply sampled blood TCRbeta repertoires from subjects exposed to, actively infected with, or recovered from COVID-19. Samples came from the ongoing ImmuneRACE study (first 160 participants) plus 1,254 subjects from 6 global collaborators. The repertoires were released in a freely available public database meant as a resource for research on the immune response to SARS-CoV-2. A de-identified subject ID, COVID-19 status, age in years and sex were almost always included in the sample metadata. HLA class I and class II types, where available, came from metadata supplied by the sample provider rather than from assay-based typing. The material from the prospective study consisted of cDNA or gDNA derived from T cells, B-cell-depleted T cells, or PBMCs.

What the authors observed across the whole study: How much clinical and demographic metadata was included differed by source and by participant, and the metadata was provided uncurated.

The collaborating institutions used their own protocols to collect whole blood in K2EDTA tubes. For TCRbeta analysis, collaborators shipped samples in one of three forms: frozen whole blood, isolated PBMCs, or DNA extracted from either of those sample types. This clonotype was obtained from a man aged 65 to 79 with acute or convalescent COVID-19. The specimen was peripheral blood. The chain joins TRBV7-3 to TRBJ2-6; TRBD2 might be the D gene, on 6 matching bases. The CDR3 loop reads CASSPYGTPGDGANVLTF. The nucleotide sequence is given as TGTGCCAGCAGTCCATATGGTACCCCGGGGGATGGGGCCAACGTCCTGACTTTC.